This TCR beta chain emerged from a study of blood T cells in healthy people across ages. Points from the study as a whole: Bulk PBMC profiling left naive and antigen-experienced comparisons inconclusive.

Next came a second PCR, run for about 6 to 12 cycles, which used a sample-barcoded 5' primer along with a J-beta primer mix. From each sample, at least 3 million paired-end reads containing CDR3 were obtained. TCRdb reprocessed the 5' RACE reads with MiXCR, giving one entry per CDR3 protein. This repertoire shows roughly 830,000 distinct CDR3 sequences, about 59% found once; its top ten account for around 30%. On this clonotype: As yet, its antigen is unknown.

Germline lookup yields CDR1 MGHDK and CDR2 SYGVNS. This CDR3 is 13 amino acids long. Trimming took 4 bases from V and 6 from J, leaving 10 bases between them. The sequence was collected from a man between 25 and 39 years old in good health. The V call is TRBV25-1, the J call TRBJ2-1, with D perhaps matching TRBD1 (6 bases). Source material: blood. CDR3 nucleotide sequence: TGTGCCAGCAGTGCCGGGACAATCAATGAGCAGTTCTTC. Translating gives CASSAGTINEQFF.